This TCR beta chain was captured in a study of CD8 T cells in ankylosing spondylitis. Study observations and caveats: Certain motif variants had earlier been reported in reactive arthritis synovial fluid and blood. Ankylosing spondylitis blood appeared to carry a characteristic TCR beta motif of fewer than 10 highly homologous variants. Significantly higher representation of disease-linked clones was reported for matched ankylosing spondylitis synovial fluid.

As regards this clonotype: Its antigen is not identified.

In germline, CDR1 is DFQATT, CDR2 SNEGSKA (reference sequence). The V and J ends lost 3 bases and 0 bases respectively, with 12 bases between them. This CDR3 has 15 amino acids. The TCR beta libraries were generated through quantitative 5'-RACE incorporating molecular barcodes. TCRdb redid the calling of the 5' RACE reads with MiXCR, one entry per CDR3 protein. The sample includes about 220,000 distinct CDR3 sequences, 20% to 30% of them seen just once. The V call is TRBV20-1, the J call TRBJ2-1; D unresolved. The TCR sequence derives from a male donor with ankylosing spondylitis or in good health (not recorded which). The sample consisted of blood, either unsorted or a sorted T cell fraction (not recorded which). The CDR3 DNA sequence: TGCAGTGCTAGTTCGGAGCACCTCTCCTACAATGAGCAGTTCTTC. This translates into CSASSEHLSYNEQFF.